This T cell receptor beta chain was observed in a study of cytomegalovirus exposure and HLA in healthy donors. About the study: Among the 300 to 400 donors who were genotyped, 70% to 90% fell in the genetic ancestry cluster that is associated with self-reported Caucasian donors.

PCR amplification relied on 60 Vbeta primers (plus 13 Jbeta primers). TCRdb keeps only in-frame clones here, not all; method: immunoSEQ multiplex PCR. The table shows 100,000 to 150,000 clones, with around four fifths occurring only once. This CDR3 is built from 16 residues. This clonotype was sampled from a boy aged 5 to 17 in good health and CMV-seronegative. The sequenced sample was PBMCs. The chain carries TRBV7-5 and TRBJ1-5. TRBV7-5 is a recognized pseudogene. CDR3 in DNA: TGTGTCAGAAGCCTAGGGGCGAGGGAAAGCAATCAGCCCCAGCATTTT. As protein: CVRSLGARESNQPQHF.